This TCR beta chain is from a study of graft-versus-host responses after intestinal transplantation. Overall study context: Recipients had multivisceral, liver-intestinal, or isolated intestinal transplants. Overall study findings and caveats: There were GvH clones found in recipient marrow, and some of them appeared first in ileum or blood.

Concerning this clone itself: Its antigen is unknown.

CDR1 is SGHRS and CDR2 is YFSETQ in the germline V gene. This CDR3 has 15 amino acids. The J segment lost 2 bases and the V segment lost 0 bases, leaving 4 bases of the junction unmatched. Measured with immunoSEQ multiplex PCR; TCRdb has only the in-frame clones, and not every one. The sample lists more than 75,000 clones, 80% to 95% occurring once. This specimen was unstimulated CD4+ T cells sorted from spleen or lymph node cells, taken before transplant. The chain carries TRBV5-1 and TRBJ1-2; TRBD1 agrees at 7 bases. This clonotype was obtained from a human donor who was the organ donor for an intestinal transplant. CDR3 amino acids: CASSLEDRPNYGYTF. CDR3 DNA sequence: TGCGCCAGCAGCTTGGAGGACAGGCCGAACTATGGCTACACCTTC. The whole variable domain, filled in from reference TRBV5-1 and TRBJ1-2, reads KAGVTQTPRYLIKTRGQQVTLSCSPISGHRSVSWYQQTPGQGLQFLFEYFSETQRNKGNFPGRFSGRQFSNSRSEMNVSTLELGDSALYLCASSLEDRPNYGYTFGSGTRLTVV.